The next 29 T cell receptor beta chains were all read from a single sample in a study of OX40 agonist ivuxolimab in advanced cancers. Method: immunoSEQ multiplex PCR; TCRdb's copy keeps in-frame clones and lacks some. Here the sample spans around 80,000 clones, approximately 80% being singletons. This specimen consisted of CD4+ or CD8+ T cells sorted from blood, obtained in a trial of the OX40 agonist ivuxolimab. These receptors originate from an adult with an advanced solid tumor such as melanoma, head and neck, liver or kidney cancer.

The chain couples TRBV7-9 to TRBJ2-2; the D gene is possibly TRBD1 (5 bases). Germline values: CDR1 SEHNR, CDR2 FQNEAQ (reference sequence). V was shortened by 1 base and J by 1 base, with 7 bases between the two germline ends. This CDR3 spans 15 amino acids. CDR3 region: CASSLGQQNTGELFF. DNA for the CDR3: TGTGCCAGCAGCTTAGGACAGCAGAACACCGGGGAGCTGTTTTTT.

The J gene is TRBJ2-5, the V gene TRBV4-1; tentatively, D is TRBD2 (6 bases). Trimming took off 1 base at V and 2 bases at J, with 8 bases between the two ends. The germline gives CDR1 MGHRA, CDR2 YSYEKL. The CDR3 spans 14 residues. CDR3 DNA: TGCGCCAGCAGCCAAGTGACTAGGCAAGAGACCCAGTACTTC. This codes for CASSQVTRQETQYF.

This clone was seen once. CDR3 protein: CASSLSGTGGVAFF. The CDR3, as DNA: TGTGCCAGCAGTTTATCGGGGACAGGGGGCGTAGCTTTCTTT. The chain joins TRBV27 to TRBJ1-1; 12 nucleotides match TRBD1. V gave up 0 bases and J gave up 10 bases; unmatched junction bases: 3. Germline-derived CDR1 and CDR2 are MNHEY and SMNVEV (reference sequence). The CDR3 is made up of 14 amino acids.

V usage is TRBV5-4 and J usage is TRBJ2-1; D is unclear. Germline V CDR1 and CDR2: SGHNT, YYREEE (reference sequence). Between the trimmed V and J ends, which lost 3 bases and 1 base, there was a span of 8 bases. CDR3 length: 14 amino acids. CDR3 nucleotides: TGTGCCAGCAGCTCGCCAGGTTCCTACAATGAGCAGTTCTTC. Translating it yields CASSSPGSYNEQFF.

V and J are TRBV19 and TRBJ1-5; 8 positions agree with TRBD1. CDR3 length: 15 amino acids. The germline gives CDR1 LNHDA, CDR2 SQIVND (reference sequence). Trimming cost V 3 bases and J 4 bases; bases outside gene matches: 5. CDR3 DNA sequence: TGTGCCAGTAGTATCCTGGACAGGGATAATCAGCCCCAGCATTTT. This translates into CASSILDRDNQPQHF.

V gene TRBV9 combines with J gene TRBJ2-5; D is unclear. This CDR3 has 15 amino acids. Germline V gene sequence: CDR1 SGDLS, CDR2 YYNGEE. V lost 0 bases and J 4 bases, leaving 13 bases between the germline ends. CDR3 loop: CASSVGSIKGETQYF. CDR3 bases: TGTGCCAGCAGCGTAGGGTCAATTAAGGGAGAGACCCAGTACTTC.

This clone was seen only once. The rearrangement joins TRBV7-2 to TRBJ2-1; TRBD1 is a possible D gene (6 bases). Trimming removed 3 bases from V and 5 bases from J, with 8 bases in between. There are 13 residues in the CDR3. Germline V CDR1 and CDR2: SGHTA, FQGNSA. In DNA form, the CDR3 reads TGTGCCAGCAGCTTCGGGACAAACAATGAGCAGTTCTTC. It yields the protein CASSFGTNNEQFF.

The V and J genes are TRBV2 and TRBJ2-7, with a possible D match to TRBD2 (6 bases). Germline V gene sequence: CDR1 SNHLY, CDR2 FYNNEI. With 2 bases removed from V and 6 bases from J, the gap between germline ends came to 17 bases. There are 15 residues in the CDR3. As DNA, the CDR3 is TGTGCCAGCAGTGAAATCGGGAAAACTAGCAGCGAGCAGTACTTC. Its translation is CASSEIGKTSSEQYF.

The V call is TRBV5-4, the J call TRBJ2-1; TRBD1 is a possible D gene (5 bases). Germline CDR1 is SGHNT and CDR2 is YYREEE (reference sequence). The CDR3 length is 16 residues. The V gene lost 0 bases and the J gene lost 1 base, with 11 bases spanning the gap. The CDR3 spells CASSLARGASYNEQFF. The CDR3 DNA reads TGTGCCAGCAGCTTGGCTAGGGGCGCTTCCTACAATGAGCAGTTCTTC.

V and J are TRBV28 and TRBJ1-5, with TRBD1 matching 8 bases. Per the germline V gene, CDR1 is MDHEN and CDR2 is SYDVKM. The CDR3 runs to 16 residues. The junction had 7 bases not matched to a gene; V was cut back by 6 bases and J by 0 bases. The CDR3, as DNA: TGTGCCAGCAGGCCCGGGACAGGCGATAGCAATCAGCCCCAGCATTTT. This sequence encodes CASRPGTGDSNQPQHF.

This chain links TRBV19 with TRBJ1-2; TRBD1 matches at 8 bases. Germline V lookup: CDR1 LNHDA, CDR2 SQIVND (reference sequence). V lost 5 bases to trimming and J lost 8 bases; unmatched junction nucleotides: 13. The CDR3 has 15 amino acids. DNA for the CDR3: TGTGCCAGTAGTTATGCGCAGGGGGCATCGCGGGGCTACACCTTC. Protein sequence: CASSYAQGASRGYTF.

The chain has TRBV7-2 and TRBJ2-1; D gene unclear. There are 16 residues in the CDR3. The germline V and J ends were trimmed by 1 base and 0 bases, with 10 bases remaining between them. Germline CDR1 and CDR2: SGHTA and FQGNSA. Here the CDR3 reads CASSLDRRYSYNEQFF. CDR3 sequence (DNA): TGTGCCAGCAGCTTAGATCGTAGGTACTCCTACAATGAGCAGTTCTTC. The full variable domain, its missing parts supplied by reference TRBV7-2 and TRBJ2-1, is GAGVSQSPSNKVTEKGKDVELRCDPISGHTALYWYRQSLGQGLEFLIYFQGNSAPDKSGLPSDRFSAERTGGSVSTLTIQRTQQEDSAVYLCASSLDRRYSYNEQFFGPGTRLTVL.

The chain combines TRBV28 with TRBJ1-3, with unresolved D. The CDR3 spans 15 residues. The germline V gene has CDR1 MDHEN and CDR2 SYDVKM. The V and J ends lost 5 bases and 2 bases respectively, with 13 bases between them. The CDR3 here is CASSTPGNAGNTIYF. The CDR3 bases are TGTGCCAGCAGTACTCCGGGCAACGCTGGAAACACCATATATTTT.

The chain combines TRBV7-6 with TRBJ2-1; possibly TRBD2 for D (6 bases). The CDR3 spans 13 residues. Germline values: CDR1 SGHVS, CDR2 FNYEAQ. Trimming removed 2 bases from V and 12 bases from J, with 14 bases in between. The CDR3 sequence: CASSLSFGTSQFF. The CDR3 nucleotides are TGTGCCAGCAGCTTAAGCTTTGGGACTTCGCAGTTCTTC. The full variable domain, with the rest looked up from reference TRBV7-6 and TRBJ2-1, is GAGVSQSPRYKVTKRGQDVALRCDPISGHVSLYWYRQALGQGPEFLTYFNYEAQQDKSGLPNDRFSAERPEGSISTLTIQRTEQRDSAMYRCASSLSFGTSQFFGPGTRLTVL.

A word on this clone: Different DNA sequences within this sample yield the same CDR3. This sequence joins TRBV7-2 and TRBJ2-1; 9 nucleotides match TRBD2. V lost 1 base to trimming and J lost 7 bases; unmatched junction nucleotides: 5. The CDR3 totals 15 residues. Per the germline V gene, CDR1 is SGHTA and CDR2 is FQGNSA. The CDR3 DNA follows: TGTGCCAGCAGCTTAGGTGGGCTAGCGGGGAATGAGCAGTTCTTC. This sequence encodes CASSLGGLAGNEQFF.

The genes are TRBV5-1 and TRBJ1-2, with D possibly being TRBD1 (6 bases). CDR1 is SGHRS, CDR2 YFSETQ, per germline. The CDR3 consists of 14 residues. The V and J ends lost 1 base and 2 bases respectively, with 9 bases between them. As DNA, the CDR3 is TGCGCCAGCAGCTTGATGGGGACAAACTATGGCTACACCTTC. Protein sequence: CASSLMGTNYGYTF.

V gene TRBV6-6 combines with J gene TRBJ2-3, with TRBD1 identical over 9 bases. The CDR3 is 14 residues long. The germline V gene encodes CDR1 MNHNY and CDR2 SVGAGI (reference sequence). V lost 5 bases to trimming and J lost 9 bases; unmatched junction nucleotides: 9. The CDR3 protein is CASSKTGGLGTQYF. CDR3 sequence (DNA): TGTGCCAGCAGTAAGACAGGGGGGTTGGGAACGCAGTATTTT.

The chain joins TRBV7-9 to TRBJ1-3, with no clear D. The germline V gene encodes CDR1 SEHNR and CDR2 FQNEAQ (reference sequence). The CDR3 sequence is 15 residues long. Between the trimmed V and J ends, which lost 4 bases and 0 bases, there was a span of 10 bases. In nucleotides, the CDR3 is TGTGCCAGCAGCTCACAGAAGACCTCTGGAAACACCATATATTTT. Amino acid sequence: CASSSQKTSGNTIYF.

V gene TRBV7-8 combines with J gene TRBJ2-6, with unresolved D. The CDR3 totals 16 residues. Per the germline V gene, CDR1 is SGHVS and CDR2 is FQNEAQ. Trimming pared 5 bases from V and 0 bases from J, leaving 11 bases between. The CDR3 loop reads CASSPLVRSGANVLTF. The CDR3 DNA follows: TGTGCCAGCAGCCCGTTAGTACGCTCTGGGGCCAACGTCCTGACTTTC.

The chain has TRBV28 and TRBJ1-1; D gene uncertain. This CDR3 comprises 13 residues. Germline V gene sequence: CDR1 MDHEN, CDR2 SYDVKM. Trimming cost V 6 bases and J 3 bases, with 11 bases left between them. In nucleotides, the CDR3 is TGTGCCAGCAGGCCCTACGAGGACACTGAAGCTTTCTTT. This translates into CASRPYEDTEAFF.

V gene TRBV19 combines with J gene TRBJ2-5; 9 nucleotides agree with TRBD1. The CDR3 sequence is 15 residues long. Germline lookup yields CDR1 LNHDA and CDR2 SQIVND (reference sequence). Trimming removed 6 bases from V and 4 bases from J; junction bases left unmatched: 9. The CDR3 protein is CASRVTGQGTETQYF. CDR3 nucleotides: TGTGCCAGTAGGGTTACAGGACAGGGGACAGAGACCCAGTACTTC.

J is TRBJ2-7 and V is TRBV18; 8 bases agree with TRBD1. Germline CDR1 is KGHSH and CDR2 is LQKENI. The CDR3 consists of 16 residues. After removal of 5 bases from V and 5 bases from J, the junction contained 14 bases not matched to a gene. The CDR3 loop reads CASSVTFRTGIHEQYF. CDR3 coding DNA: TGTGCCAGCTCAGTGACATTTCGGACAGGGATCCACGAGCAGTACTTC.

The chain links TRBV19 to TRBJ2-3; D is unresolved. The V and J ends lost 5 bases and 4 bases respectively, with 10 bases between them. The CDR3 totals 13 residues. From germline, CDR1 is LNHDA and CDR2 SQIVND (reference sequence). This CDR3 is CASSLGLPDTQYF. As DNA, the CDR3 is TGTGCCAGTAGTTTGGGCCTTCCAGATACGCAGTATTTT.

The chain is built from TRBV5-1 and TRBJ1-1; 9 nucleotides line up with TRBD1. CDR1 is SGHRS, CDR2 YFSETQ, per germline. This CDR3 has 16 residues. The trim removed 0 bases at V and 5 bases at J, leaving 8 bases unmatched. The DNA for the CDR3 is TGCGCCAGCAGCTTGGGTAGGGGACAGGGAAAAACTGAAGCTTTCTTT. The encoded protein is CASSLGRGQGKTEAFF.

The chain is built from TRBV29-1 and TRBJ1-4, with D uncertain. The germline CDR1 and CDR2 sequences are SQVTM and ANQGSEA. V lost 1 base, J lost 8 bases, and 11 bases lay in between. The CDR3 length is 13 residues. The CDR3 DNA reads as TGCAGCGTTGAAGGAGCCCCCGGGGAAAAACTGTTTTTT. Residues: CSVEGAPGEKLFF.

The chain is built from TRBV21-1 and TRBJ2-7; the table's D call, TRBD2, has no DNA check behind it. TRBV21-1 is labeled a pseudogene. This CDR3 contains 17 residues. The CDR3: CASSKEGRLAGSYEQYV. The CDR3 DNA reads TGTGCCAGCAGCAAAGAAGGCCGACTAGCGGGTAGCTACGAGCAGTACGTC.

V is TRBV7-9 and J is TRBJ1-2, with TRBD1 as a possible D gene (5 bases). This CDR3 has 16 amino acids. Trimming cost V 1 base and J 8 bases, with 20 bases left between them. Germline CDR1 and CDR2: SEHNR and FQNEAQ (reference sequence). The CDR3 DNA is TGTGCCAGCAGCTTAGTCGGCGAGGGGTCTTTGGGAGGCTACACCTTC. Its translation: CASSLVGEGSLGGYTF.

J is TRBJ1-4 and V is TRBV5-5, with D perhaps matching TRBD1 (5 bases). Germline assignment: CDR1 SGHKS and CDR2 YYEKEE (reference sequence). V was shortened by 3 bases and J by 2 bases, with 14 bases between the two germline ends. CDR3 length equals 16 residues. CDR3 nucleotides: TGTGCCAGCAGCTCCGGGACCCATACTACTAATGAAAAACTGTTTTTT. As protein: CASSSGTHTTNEKLFF.

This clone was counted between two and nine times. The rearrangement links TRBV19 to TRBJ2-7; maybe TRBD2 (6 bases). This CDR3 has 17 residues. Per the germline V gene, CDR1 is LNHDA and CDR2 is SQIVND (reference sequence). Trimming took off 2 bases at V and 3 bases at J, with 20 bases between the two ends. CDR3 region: CASSIYPRGFPYYEQYF. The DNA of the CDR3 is TGTGCCAGTAGTATATACCCTCGGGGGTTTCCCTACTACGAGCAGTACTTC. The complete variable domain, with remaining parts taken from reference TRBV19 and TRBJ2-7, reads DGGITQSPKYLFRKEGQNVTLSCEQNLNHDAMYWYRQDPGQGLRLIYYSQIVNDFQKGDIAEGYSVSREKKESFPLTVTSAQKNPTAFYLCASSIYPRGFPYYEQYFGPGTRLTVT.